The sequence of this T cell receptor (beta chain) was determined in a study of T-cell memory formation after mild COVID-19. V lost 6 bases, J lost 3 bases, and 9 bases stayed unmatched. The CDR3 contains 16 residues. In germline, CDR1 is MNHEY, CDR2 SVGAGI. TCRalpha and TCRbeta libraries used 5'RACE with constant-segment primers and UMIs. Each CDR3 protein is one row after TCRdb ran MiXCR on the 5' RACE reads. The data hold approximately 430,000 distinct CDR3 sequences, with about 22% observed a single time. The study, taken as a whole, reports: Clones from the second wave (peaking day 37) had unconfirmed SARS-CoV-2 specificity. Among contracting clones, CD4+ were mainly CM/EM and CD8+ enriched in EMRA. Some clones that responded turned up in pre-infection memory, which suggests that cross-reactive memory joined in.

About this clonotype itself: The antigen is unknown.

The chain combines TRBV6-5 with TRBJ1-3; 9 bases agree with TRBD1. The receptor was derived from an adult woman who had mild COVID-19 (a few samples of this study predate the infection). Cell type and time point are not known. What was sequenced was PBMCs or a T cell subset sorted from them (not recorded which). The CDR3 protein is CASRRTTGGGGNTIYF. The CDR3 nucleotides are TGTGCCAGCAGAAGAACGACAGGGGGTGGTGGAAACACCATATATTTT.